This record covers a single TCR beta chain. This clonotype was picked up a small number of times. Its antigen is unknown. Base qualities are not recorded, but no much larger clone differs from it by a single base. These data come from a study of T cells after yellow fever vaccination (dated by TCRdb to between 2018 and 2021). About the full investigation: The SMART-Seq v4 Ultra Low Input RNA kit was used to prepare libraries from fractions with low cell numbers. Two healthy male donors, one aged 18 to 30 and one aged 30 to 39 years, were included in the cohort. To follow T-cell clones before and after primary and booster YFV17D yellow fever vaccination, bulk TCR alpha and beta repertoires were sequenced over time. Bulk PBMC replicates and cell subsets were isolated from blood drawn at multiple timepoints before and after both primary and secondary immunization.

The treatment or condition label on this specimen signifies: live attenuated yellow fever vaccine strain. PBMCs were isolated from peripheral blood using a standard Ficoll-Paque protocol. CD4 and CD8 T-cell fractions were isolated with Dynabeads CD4 and CD8 positive selection kits. TriZol was used to extract RNA from bulk PBMCs, CD4 and CD8 fractions, and dextramer-positive and dextramer-negative fractions. The CDR1 and CDR2 encoded by the germline V gene are ENHRY and SYGVKD. V has 10 bases trimmed and J has 7 bases trimmed; junction bases matching no gene number 7. Its CDR3 holds 13 amino acids, cysteine through phenylalanine. CDR3 DNA is the only sequence kept; it has 39 bases, read in frame from the first base. TCR cDNA was made using 5'RACE template switching, a step that added a universal primer site and unique molecular identifiers. cDNA synthesis was primed from both the TCR alpha and TCR beta constant segments. Libraries were amplified in two PCR steps, with sample barcodes and sequencing adapters added in the second step. Sequencing of libraries was done on Illumina HiSeq 2500 (2x100 bp) or NovaSeq (2x150 bp). As for how the authors treated the data: Reads were demultiplexed and collapsed into UMI consensus sequences with MIGEC, and V(D)J alignment was performed with MiXCR. Vaccine-responding clonotypes were identified with edgeR using replicate PBMC samples, with FDR below 0.01 and a log2 fold change above 5 up to day 15 being required. Each bulk clonotype received a CD4 or CD8 identity based on whether the sequenced CD4 or CD8 repertoire contained that clonotype at higher abundance. In TCRdb, the public reads were trimmed at Q25 with fastp and aligned with MiXCR, with productive beta chains retained. Every distinct CDR3 protein forms one entry, paired with its most common genes and DNA. TCRdb, rather than the study authors, made the V and J calls. A total of under 200,000 distinct CDR3 sequences appear in this sample, approximately 6.7% of them only once. The ten top clones hold around 2.3% of the sample.

The full study reports these points: Most clones expanded after primary vaccination (around 96% of CD4 and 88% of CD8) were re-detected after the booster, suggesting that broad memory maintenance occurred. Only a couple of donors were included in the study, so the extent to which the findings can be generalized is limited. The secondary T-cell response was found to be weaker but faster than the primary response, with a peak reached on day 5 rather than on day 15. Computational filtering was needed because FACS-sorted repertoires could contain abundant contaminating clonotypes from the bulk population. A small fraction of clonotypes appeared in both the CD4 and CD8 compartments, likely as a result of convergent recombination.

The source is a man aged 18 to 30 who received the YFV17D yellow fever vaccine. The rearrangement combines TRBV10-3 with TRBJ1-6; 7 central nucleotides agree with TRBD1. The sample in question was CD4+ T cells sorted from PBMCs, obtained 5 days after the first yellow fever vaccination. The CDR3 has the sequence CATAGTANSPLHF. The DNA is TGTGCCACTGCCGGGACAGCCAATTCACCCCTCCACTTT.